Presented here are 15 T cell receptor beta chains from one specimen sequenced in a study of early T cells in non-severe SARS-CoV-2 infection (dated by TCRdb to 2020 to 2022). To prepare the library, 5' RACE was applied. TCRdb records NextSeq 500 as the sequencer. TCRdb passed the public sequencing reads through fastp at Q25 and MiXCR, retaining productive beta sequences. For every CDR3 protein sequence, its rows merge into one entry that carries the most common genes and DNA. The sample profile shows approximately 84,000 distinct CDR3 sequences; 15% of them were found once. The ten largest account for around 5.4% of the sample. The sequencing sample was made of whole blood. The receptor set was obtained from an adult who was a healthcare worker with PCR-confirmed SARS-CoV-2 infection or an uninfected control (not recorded which).

V and J are TRBV6-1 and TRBJ2-3; the match to TRBD2 covers 12 bases. The ends lost 6 bases at V and 8 bases at J; junction bases unmatched: 9. The CDR3 loop spans 15 amino acids. Germline CDR1 MNHNS, CDR2 SASEGT. The CDR3 DNA is TGTGCCAGCAGACCGGGACTAGCGGGCAAAAGTACGCAGTATTTT. The encoded protein is CASRPGLAGKSTQYF.

There are a few counts of this clonotype. V is TRBV10-2 and J is TRBJ1-1, with a tentative D call TRBD1 (5 bases). Germline assignment: CDR1 WSHSY and CDR2 SAAADI. V lost 6 bases and J lost 11, with 13 bases in between. The length of the CDR3 is 11 residues. CDR3 sequence (DNA): TGCGCCAGCAGGGAGGGGATTGAGGCTTTCTTT. Residues: CASREGIEAFF.

The chain is built from TRBV29-1 and TRBJ1-3; no clear D gene. Trimming removed 0 bases from V and 0 bases from J, with 6 bases in between. The CDR3 runs to 14 residues. Looked up from germline, CDR1 is SQVTM and CDR2 is ANQGSEA. Here the CDR3 reads CSVEEISSGNTIYF. As DNA, the CDR3 is TGCAGCGTTGAAGAGATAAGCTCTGGAAACACCATATATTTT.

This clonotype was detected only a few times. This chain links TRBV20-1 with TRBJ2-3; tentatively, D is TRBD2 (7 bases). V lost 3 bases, J lost 1 base, and 17 bases lay in between. Germline loops: CDR1 DFQATT, CDR2 SNEGSKA (reference sequence). The length of the CDR3 is 16 residues. CDR3 sequence reads: CSASPTGGGRTDTQYF. CDR3 sequence (DNA): TGCAGTGCTAGCCCAACGGGGGGCGGACGCACAGATACGCAGTATTTT.

This clonotype was seen only a few times. The V call is TRBV12-3 or TRBV12-4, the J call TRBJ1-2; D is uncertain. CDR3 size: 13 residues. The V and J ends lost 0 bases and 8 bases respectively, with 10 bases between them. CDR3: CASSLASARGYTF. Written as DNA, the CDR3 is TGTGCCAGCAGTTTAGCGAGCGCAAGAGGCTACACCTTC.

This rearrangement joins TRBV10-2 to TRBJ2-1, with D perhaps TRBD2 (5 bases). V was trimmed by 8 bases and J by 7 bases, leaving 9 bases between them. The CDR3 totals 11 residues. Germline assignment: CDR1 WSHSY and CDR2 SAAADI. The CDR3 DNA reads as TGCGCCAGCGGGAGAGGTAATGAGCAGTTCTTC. Residues: CASGRGNEQFF.

This chain connects TRBV20-1 to TRBJ1-2; possibly TRBD1 for D (5 bases). This CDR3 spans 11 amino acids. Trimming took off 7 bases at V and 8 bases at J, with 14 bases between the two ends. CDR1 is DFQATT and CDR2 is SNEGSKA in the germline V gene (reference sequence). In DNA, the CDR3 is TGCAGTGTCCGGGGGTTAGCCGGCTACACCTTC. Translation gives CSVRGLAGYTF.

This clonotype was observed a few times. The chain combines TRBV27 with TRBJ1-1; D is unclear. Per the germline V gene, CDR1 is MNHEY and CDR2 is SMNVEV (reference sequence). The ends were cut back, 1 base at V and 2 bases at J, with 8 bases in the middle. The length of the CDR3 is 14 residues. CDR3 nucleotides: TGTGCCAGCAGTTTATATCCGGGCAACACTGAAGCTTTCTTT. Translated: CASSLYPGNTEAFF.

The table lists this clonotype with a few counts. The chain joins TRBV28 to TRBJ1-2; D is perhaps TRBD1 (5 bases). The CDR3 extends over 12 amino acids. The germline V and J ends were trimmed by 5 bases and 4 bases, with 8 bases remaining between them. Germline V gene lookup returns CDR1 MDHEN and CDR2 SYDVKM. CDR3 sequence: CASSGAAYGYTF. The CDR3 nucleotides are TGTGCCAGCAGTGGGGCAGCCTATGGCTACACCTTC.

V usage is TRBV7-8 and J usage is TRBJ2-1, with D hard to call. With 5 bases removed from V and 9 bases from J, the gap between germline ends came to 11 bases. The length of the CDR3 is 12 residues. From germline, CDR1 is SGHVS and CDR2 FQNEAQ. The CDR3 here is CASSPGVAEQFF. Written as DNA, the CDR3 is TGTGCCAGCAGCCCCGGAGTGGCTGAGCAGTTCTTC.

This clonotype was picked up a small number of times. The chain is built from TRBV6-1 and TRBJ2-1; 15 positions agree with TRBD2. V gave up 6 bases and J gave up 2 bases; unmatched junction bases: 14. Germline CDR1 MNHNS, CDR2 SASEGT. The CDR3 contains 20 residues. CDR3 sequence (DNA): TGTGCCAGCAGGCACCCTACGGGACTAGCGGGAGGTAGGACCTACAATGAGCAGTTCTTC. This encodes CASRHPTGLAGGRTYNEQFF.

This clonotype was detected a few times. The rearrangement uses TRBV5-4 and TRBJ1-1; a weak D match, TRBD1 (6 bases). The V gene lost 5 bases and the J gene lost 3 bases, with 14 bases spanning the gap. The germline CDR1 and CDR2 sequences are SGHNT and YYREEE (reference sequence). This CDR3 comprises 14 residues. The CDR3 here is CASREDRFYTEAFF. The DNA for the CDR3 is TGTGCCAGCAGGGAGGACAGATTTTACACTGAAGCTTTCTTT.

This clonotype was counted a few times. V and J are TRBV28 and TRBJ2-1, with a possible D match to TRBD1 (6 bases). Germline CDR1 and CDR2: MDHEN and SYDVKM. Trimming removed 6 bases from V and 3 bases from J, with 21 bases in between. CDR3 length: 17 residues. This chain's CDR3 is CASSQDRPGLGYNEQFF. The DNA for the CDR3 is TGTGCCAGCAGCCAAGACAGGCCCGGATTGGGCTACAATGAGCAGTTCTTC.

The table lists this clonotype with many counts. The V gene is TRBV7-8, the J gene TRBJ2-1, with 8 positions matching TRBD2. The CDR3 length is 16 residues. The J segment lost 5 bases and the V segment lost 1 base, leaving 7 bases of the junction unmatched. From germline, CDR1 is SGHVS and CDR2 FQNEAQ. The CDR3 is CASSLGDPGRDNEQFF. The CDR3 region has the DNA TGTGCCAGCAGCTTAGGGGATCCCGGGAGGGACAATGAGCAGTTCTTC.

This clonotype was seen only a few times. The rearrangement uses TRBV28 and TRBJ1-4; D is possibly TRBD1 (5 bases). V lost 5 bases and J lost 4, with 14 bases in between. CDR1 and CDR2 (germline): MDHEN, SYDVKM. The CDR3 length is 15 residues. This CDR3 reads CASSTWGDLNEKLFF. The CDR3 region has the DNA TGTGCCAGCAGTACCTGGGGGGACCTTAATGAAAAACTGTTTTTT.